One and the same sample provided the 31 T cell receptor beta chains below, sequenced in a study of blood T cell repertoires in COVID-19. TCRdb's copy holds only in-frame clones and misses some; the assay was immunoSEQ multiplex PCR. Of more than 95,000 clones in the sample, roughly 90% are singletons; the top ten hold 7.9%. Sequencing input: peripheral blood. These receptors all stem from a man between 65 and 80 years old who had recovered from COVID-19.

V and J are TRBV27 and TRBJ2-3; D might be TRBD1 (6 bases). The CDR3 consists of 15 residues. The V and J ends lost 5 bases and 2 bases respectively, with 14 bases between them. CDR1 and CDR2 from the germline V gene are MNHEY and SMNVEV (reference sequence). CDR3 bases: TGTGCCAGCAGTACTGCCGGGACATACACAGATACGCAGTATTTT. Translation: CASSTAGTYTDTQYF.

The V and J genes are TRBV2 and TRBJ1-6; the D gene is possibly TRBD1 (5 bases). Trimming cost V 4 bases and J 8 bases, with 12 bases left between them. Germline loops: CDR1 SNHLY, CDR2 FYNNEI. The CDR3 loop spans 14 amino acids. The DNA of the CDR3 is TGTGCCAGCAGTGCTCGGGGGAGGGATTCACCCCTCCACTTT. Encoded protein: CASSARGRDSPLHF.

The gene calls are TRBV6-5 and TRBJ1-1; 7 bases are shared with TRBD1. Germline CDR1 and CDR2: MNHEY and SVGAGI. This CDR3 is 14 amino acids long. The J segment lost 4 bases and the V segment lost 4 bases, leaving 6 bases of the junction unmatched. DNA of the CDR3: TGTGCCAGCAGTTCCAGGGGGAGGACCACTGAAGCTTTCTTT. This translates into CASSSRGRTTEAFF.

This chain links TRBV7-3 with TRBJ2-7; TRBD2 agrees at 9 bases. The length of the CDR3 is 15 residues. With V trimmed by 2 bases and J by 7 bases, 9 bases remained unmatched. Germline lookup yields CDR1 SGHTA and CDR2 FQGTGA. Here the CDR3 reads CASSLSLAGPTEQYF. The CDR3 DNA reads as TGTGCCAGCAGCTTATCCCTAGCGGGGCCCACAGAGCAGTACTTC.

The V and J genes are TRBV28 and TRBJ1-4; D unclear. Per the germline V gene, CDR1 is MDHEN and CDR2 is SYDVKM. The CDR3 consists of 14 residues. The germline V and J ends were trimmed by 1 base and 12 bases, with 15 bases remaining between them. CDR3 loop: CASSLSQAQIELFF. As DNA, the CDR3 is TGTGCCAGCAGTTTATCGCAAGCCCAAATAGAACTGTTTTTT.

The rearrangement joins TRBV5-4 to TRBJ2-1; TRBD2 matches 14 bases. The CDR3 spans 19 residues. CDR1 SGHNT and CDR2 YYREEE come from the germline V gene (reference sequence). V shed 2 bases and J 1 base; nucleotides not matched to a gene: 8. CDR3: CASSFPLGTSGRSYNEQFF. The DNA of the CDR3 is TGTGCCAGCAGCTTCCCCCTAGGGACTAGCGGGAGATCCTACAATGAGCAGTTCTTC.

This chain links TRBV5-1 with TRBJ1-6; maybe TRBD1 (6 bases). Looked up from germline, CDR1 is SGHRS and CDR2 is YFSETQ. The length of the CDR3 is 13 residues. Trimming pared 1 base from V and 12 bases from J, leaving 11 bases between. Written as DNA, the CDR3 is TGCGCCAGCAGCTTGTGGGGGCGAGTACCCCTCCACTTT. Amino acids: CASSLWGRVPLHF. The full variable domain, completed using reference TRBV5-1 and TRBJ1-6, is KAGVTQTPRYLIKTRGQQVTLSCSPISGHRSVSWYQQTPGQGLQFLFEYFSETQRNKGNFPGRFSGRQFSNSRSEMNVSTLELGDSALYLCASSLWGRVPLHFGNGTRLTVT.

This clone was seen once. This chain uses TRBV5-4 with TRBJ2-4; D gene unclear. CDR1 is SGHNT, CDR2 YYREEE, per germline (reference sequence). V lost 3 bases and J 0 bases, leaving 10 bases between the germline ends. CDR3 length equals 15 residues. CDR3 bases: TGTGCCAGCAGCTCCGCTACCATAGCCAAAAACATTCAGTACTTC. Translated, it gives CASSSATIAKNIQYF. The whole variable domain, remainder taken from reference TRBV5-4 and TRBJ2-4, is ETGVTQSPTHLIKTRGQQVTLRCSSQSGHNTVSWYQQALGQGPQFIFQYYREEENGRGNFPPRFSGLQFPNYSSELNVNALELDDSALYLCASSSATIAKNIQYFGAGTRLSVL.

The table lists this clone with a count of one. The CDR3 loop is CATSDPGTSGRAVYEQFF. In DNA, the CDR3 is TGTGCCACCAGTGACCCCGGGACTAGCGGGAGGGCCGTGTATGAGCAGTTCTTC. This chain joins TRBV24-1 and TRBJ2-1, with TRBD2 matching over 16 bases. Looked up from germline, CDR1 is KGHDR and CDR2 is SFDVKD. This CDR3 contains 18 residues. The V and J ends lost 4 bases and 8 bases, in that order; junction bases with no gene match: 10.

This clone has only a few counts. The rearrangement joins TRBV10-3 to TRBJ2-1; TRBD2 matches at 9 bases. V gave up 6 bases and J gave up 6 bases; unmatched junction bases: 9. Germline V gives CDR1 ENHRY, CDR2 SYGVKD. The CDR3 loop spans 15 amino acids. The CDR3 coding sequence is TGTGCCATCAGGCCAGGGGGACTAGCTATCAATGAGCAGTTCTTC. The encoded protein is CAIRPGGLAINEQFF.

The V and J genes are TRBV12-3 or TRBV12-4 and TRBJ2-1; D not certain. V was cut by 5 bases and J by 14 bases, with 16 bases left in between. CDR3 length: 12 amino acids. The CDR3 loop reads CASSTARHKEFF. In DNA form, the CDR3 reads TGTGCCAGCAGTACGGCCAGACATAAGGAGTTCTTC.

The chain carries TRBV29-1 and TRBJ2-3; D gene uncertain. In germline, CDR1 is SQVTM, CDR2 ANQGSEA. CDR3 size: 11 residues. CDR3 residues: CSARPRDTQYF. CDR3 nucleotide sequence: TGCAGTGCACGCCCTAGGGATACGCAGTATTTT.

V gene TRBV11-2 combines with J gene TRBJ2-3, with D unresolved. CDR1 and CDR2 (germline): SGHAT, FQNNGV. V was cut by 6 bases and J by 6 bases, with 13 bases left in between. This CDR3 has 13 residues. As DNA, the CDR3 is TGTGCCAGCAGTCGGTCGCTCATGGATACGCAGTATTTT. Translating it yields CASSRSLMDTQYF. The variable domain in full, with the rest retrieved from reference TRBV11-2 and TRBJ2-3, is EAGVAQSPRYKIIEKRQSVAFWCNPISGHATLYWYQQILGQGPKLLIQFQNNGVVDDSQLPKDRFSAERLKGVDSTLKIQPAKLEDSAVYLCASSRSLMDTQYFGPGTRLTVL.

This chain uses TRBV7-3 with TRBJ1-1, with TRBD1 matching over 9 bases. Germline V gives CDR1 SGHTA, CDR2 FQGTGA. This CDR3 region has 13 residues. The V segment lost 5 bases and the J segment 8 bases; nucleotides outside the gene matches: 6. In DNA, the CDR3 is TGTGCCAGCAGCACGGGACAGGGCCTCGAAGCTTTCTTT. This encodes CASSTGQGLEAFF.

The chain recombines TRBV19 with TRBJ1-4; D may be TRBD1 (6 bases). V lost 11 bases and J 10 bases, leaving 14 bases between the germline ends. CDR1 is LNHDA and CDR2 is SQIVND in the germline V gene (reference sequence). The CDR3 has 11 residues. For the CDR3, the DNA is TGTGCCGGAAACAGGGACGGAAAACTGTTTTTT. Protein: CAGNRDGKLFF.

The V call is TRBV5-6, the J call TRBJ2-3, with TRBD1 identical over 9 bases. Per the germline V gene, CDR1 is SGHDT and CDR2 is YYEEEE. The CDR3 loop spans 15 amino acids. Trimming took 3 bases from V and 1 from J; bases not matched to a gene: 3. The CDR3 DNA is TGTGCCAGCAGCTCGGGACAGGGTGGCACAGATACGCAGTATTTT. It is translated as CASSSGQGGTDTQYF.

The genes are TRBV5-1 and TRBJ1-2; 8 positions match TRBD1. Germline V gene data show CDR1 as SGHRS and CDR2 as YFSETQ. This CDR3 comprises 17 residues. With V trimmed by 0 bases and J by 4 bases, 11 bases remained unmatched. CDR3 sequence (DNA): TGCGCCAGCAGCTTGGATATTGACAGGGGTCACTCCTATGGCTACACCTTC. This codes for CASSLDIDRGHSYGYTF. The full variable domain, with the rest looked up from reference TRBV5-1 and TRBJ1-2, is KAGVTQTPRYLIKTRGQQVTLSCSPISGHRSVSWYQQTPGQGLQFLFEYFSETQRNKGNFPGRFSGRQFSNSRSEMNVSTLELGDSALYLCASSLDIDRGHSYGYTFGSGTRLTVV.

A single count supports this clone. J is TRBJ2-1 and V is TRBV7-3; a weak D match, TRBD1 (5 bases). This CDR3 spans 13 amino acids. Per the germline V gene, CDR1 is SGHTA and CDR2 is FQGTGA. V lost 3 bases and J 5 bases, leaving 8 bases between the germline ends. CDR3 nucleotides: TGTGCCAGCAGCTTGGGGCCAAACAATGAGCAGTTCTTC. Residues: CASSLGPNNEQFF.

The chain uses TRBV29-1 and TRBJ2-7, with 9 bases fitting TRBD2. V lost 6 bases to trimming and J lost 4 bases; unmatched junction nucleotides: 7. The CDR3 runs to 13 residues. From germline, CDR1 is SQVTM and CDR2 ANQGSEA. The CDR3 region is CSVRRGGAYEQYF. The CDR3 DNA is TGCAGCGTCCGGCGGGGGGGCGCGTACGAGCAGTACTTC.

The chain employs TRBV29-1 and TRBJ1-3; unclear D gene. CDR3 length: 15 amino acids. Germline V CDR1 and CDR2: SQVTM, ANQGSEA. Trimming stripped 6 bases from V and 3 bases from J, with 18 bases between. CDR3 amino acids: CSVASGSTIGNTIYF. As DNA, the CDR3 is TGCAGCGTGGCCTCTGGGTCTACTATTGGAAACACCATATATTTT.

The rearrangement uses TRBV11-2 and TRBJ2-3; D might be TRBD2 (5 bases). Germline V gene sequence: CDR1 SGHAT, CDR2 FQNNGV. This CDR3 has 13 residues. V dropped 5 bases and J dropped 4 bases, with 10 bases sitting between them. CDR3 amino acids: CASSPRAPDTQYF. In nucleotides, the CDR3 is TGTGCCAGCAGCCCGAGGGCCCCAGATACGCAGTATTTT.

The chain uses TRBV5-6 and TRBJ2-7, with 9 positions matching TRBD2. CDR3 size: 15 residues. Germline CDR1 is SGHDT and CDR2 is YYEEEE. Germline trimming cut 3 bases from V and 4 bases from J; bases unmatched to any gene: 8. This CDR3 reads CASSYLAGMVYEQYF. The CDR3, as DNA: TGTGCCAGCAGCTACCTAGCGGGGATGGTGTACGAGCAGTACTTC.

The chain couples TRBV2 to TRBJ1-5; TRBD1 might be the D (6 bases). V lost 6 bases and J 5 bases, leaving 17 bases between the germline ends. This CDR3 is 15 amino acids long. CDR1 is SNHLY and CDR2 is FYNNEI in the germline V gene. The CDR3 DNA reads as TGTGCCAGCAGAGAAAGGGGGGGTTTTGATCAGCCCCAGCATTTT. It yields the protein CASRERGGFDQPQHF. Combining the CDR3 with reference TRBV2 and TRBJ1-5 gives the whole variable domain EPEVTQTPSHQVTQMGQEVILRCVPISNHLYFYWYRQILGQKVEFLVSFYNNEISEKSEIFDDQFSVERPDGSNFTLKIRSTKLEDSAMYFCASRERGGFDQPQHFGDGTRLSIL.

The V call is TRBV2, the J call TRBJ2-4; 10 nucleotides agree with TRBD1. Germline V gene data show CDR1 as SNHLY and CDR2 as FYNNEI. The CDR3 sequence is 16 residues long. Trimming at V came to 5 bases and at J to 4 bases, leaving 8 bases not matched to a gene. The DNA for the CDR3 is TGTGCCAGCAGTCACACCCGGGACAGGGGTAAAAACATTCAGTACTTC. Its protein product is CASSHTRDRGKNIQYF.

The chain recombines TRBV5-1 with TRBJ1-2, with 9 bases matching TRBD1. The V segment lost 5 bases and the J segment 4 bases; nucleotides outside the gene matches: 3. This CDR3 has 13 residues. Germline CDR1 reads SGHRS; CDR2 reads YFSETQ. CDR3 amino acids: CASSLDRGYGYTF. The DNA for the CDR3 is TGCGCCAGCAGTCTGGACAGGGGCTATGGCTACACCTTC.

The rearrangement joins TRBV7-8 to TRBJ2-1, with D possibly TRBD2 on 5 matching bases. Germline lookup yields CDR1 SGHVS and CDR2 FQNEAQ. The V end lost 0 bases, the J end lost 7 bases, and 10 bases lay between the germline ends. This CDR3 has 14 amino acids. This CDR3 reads CASSLAPRTNEQFF. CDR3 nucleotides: TGTGCCAGCAGCTTAGCGCCCAGGACTAATGAGCAGTTCTTC.

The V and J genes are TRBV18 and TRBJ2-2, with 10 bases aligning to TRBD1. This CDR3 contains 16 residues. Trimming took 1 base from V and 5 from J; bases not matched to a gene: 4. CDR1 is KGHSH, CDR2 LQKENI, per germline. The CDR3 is CASSPLGQGSTGELFF. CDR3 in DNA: TGTGCCAGCTCACCACTGGGACAGGGGAGTACCGGGGAGCTGTTTTTT.

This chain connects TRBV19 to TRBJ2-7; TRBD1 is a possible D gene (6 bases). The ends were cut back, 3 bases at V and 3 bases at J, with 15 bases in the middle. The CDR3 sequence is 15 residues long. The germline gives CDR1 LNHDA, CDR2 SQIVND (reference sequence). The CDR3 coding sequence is TGTGCCAGTAGTATCTGGGCAGGGGAAGGCTACGAGCAGTACTTC. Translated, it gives CASSIWAGEGYEQYF.

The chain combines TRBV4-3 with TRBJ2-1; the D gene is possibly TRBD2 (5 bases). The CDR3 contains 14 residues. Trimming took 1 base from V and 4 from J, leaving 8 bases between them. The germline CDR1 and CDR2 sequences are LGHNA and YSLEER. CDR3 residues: CASSQADSYNEQFF. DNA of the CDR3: TGCGCCAGCAGCCAAGCGGACTCTTACAATGAGCAGTTCTTC.

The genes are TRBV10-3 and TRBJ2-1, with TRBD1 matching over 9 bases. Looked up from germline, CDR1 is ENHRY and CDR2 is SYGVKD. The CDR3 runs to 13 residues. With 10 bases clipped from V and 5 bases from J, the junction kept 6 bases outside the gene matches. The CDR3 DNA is TGTGCCACTTGGGACAGGGAAAACAATGAGCAGTTCTTC. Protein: CATWDRENNEQFF.

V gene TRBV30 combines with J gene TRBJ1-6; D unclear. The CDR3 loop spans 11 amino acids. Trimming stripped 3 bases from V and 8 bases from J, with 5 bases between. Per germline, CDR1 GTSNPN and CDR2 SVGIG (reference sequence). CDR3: CAWRYHSPLHF. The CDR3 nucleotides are TGTGCCTGGAGATATCATTCACCCCTCCACTTT.